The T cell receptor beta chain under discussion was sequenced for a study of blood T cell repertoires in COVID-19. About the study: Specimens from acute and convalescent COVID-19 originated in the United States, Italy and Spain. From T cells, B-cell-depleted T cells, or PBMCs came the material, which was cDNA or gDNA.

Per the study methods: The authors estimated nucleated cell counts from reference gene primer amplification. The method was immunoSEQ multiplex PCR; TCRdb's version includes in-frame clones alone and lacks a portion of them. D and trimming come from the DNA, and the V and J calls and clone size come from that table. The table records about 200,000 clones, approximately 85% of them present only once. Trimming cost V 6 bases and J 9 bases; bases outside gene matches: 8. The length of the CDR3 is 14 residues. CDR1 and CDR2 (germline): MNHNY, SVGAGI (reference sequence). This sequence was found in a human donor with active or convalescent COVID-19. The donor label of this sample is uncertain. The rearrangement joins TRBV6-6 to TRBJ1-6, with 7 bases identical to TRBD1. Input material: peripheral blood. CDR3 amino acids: CASSQTGDGSPLHF. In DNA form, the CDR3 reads TGTGCCAGCAGCCAAACAGGGGATGGTTCACCCCTCCACTTT.